These T cell receptor beta chains were read from a single sample in a study of blood T cell repertoires in COVID-19. Sequencing was performed with immunoSEQ multiplex PCR; in TCRdb, only in-frame clones are kept and a portion is missing. Of nearly 100,000 clones in the sample, 70% to 90% were seen once. Sequencing used peripheral blood. The receptors here all came from a man at least 80 years old with acute or convalescent COVID-19. Each CDR3 is given with its conserved first and last residue. Size values are once, few and many counts, or a class for expanded clones, and some rows have none.

v_gene	abundance	j_gene	CDR3aa
TRBV5-1	-	TRBJ2-1	CASSLELAGADEQFF
TRBV13	-	TRBJ1-3	CASSVTGGNTIYF
TRBV9	-	TRBJ1-1	CASSPEDGGDTEAFF
TRBV18	-	TRBJ2-7	CASSPGQGFEQYF
TRBV30	-	TRBJ1-6	CAWSTGYNSPLHF
TRBV27	-	TRBJ2-5	CASSQRRGQETQYF
TRBV30	few	TRBJ2-1	CAWRGQGSAYNEQFF
TRBV19	-	TRBJ2-4	CASSPGLVGNIQYF
TRBV7-9	-	TRBJ2-2	CASSSLAGTGELFF
TRBV28	-	TRBJ2-7	CASRPTDPPFLSEQYF
TRBV11-2	once	TRBJ2-4	CASSLDGGRAKNIQYF
TRBV20-1	-	TRBJ2-7	CSASNLPYEQYF
TRBV5-1	-	TRBJ1-1	CASSPTPTDSEAFF
TRBV5-6	-	TRBJ2-7	CASSLAARVGEQYF
TRBV5-1	-	TRBJ2-2	CASSLTGGADTGELFF
TRBV5-4	-	TRBJ2-2	CASSLVGYGELFF
TRBV3-1/TRBV3-2	-	TRBJ1-1	CASSQLRGTEAFF
TRBV28	few	TRBJ1-2	CASTPSLGGGYTF
TRBV7-9	-	TRBJ1-4	CASSSTGFYEKLFF
TRBV7-9	-	TRBJ2-3	CASSAVGLGGHTQYF
TRBV19	-	TRBJ2-7	CASSVTQGRGLDEQYF
TRBV9	-	TRBJ2-4	CASSVVGTSGGVAKNIQYF
TRBV3-1/TRBV3-2	-	TRBJ2-5	CASSPVGAGGPETQYF
TRBV28	few	TRBJ2-1	CASSSPSGSYNEQFF
TRBV7-2	-	TRBJ2-2	CASSSGVGTGELFF
TRBV6-5	-	TRBJ1-5	CASSQGQRQPQHF
TRBV12-3/TRBV12-4	once	TRBJ2-7	CASSPTDSYEQYF
TRBV18	-	TRBJ2-6	CASSLAVPSGANVLTF
TRBV30	-	TRBJ2-7	CAWNRGLYEQYF
TRBV9	-	TRBJ2-2	CASSAGLTGELFF
TRBV11-3	few	TRBJ2-2	CASTRGRSSGAGELFF
TRBV20-1	-	TRBJ2-1	CSASLRRDRGSYNEQFF
TRBV27	-	TRBJ2-7	CASSRPGGGYEQYF
TRBV11-2	-	TRBJ2-5	CASSNWDRGLETQYF
TRBV5-4	-	TRBJ1-6	CASSPRGTGNSPLHF
TRBV19	once	TRBJ1-2	CASSIADRGPGYTF
TRBV28	-	TRBJ1-5	CASSPALGNQPQHF
TRBV6-2/TRBV6-3	-	TRBJ1-5	CASSPQGVGNQPQHF
TRBV4-3	once	TRBJ2-1	CASSQDPEENEQFF
TRBV27	once	TRBJ1-2	CASSPRRRETYTF
TRBV4-1	-	TRBJ2-7	CASSQVMRTGGYEQYF
TRBV7-9	-	TRBJ2-3	CASSMGLAGGGTDTQYF
TRBV5-6	-	TRBJ2-3	CASSFLGTGIDTQYF
TRBV18	once	TRBJ2-5	CASSGEAGGRETQYF
TRBV5-1	-	TRBJ1-1	CASSPGLPNTEAFF
TRBV28	-	TRBJ1-4	CASSQQGAPEKLFF
TRBV3-1/TRBV3-2	-	TRBJ2-3	CASSQDFKSLATQYF
TRBV13	-	TRBJ2-1	CASSLRQGLAGPYNEQFF
TRBV24-1	-	TRBJ1-1	CATSVPGNTEAFF
TRBV9	-	TRBJ2-7	CASSPHVAASPYEQYF
TRBV5-1	once	TRBJ1-2	CASSPPLVGYGYTF
TRBV7-8	-	TRBJ2-1	CASSLASESWTGNEQFF
TRBV5-4	-	TRBJ2-7	CASSAGAGGSSYEQYF
TRBV6-1	-	TRBJ1-6	CASSEGGGYSPLHF
TRBV7-2	few	TRBJ2-1	CASSLGANSYNEQFF
TRBV25-1	-	TRBJ2-3	CASSEVLGRGPDTQYF
TRBV28	-	TRBJ1-4	CASSSMLTGGNEKLFF
TRBV11-1	few	TRBJ2-7	CASSPGGHYEQYF